The T cell receptor beta chain described here comes from a study of T cell repertoires in cytomegalovirus infection. Whole-study context: Recently identified HLA-C-restricted CMV epitopes were among the peptides used. Based on public TCR beta signatures, there were indications of CMV infection and of a matching HLA type.

Notes on this clonotype: No antigen is known for it.

Broader study findings: The ex vivo response was dominated by HLA-C-restricted CMV-specific TCR beta clonotypes. Cumulative frequency (of public TCR beta family members) identified carriers of CMV plus the relevant HLA.

TCRdb used MiXCR to reprocess the reads, holding one entry per CDR3 protein. This sample has about 830,000 distinct CDR3 sequences; 32% occur once, and the top ten carry approximately 13%. The germline gives CDR1 SEHNR, CDR2 FQNEAQ (reference sequence). With 4 bases removed from V and 4 bases from J, the gap between germline ends came to 17 bases. The CDR3 consists of 16 residues. The gene calls are TRBV7-9 and TRBJ2-1; either TRBD1 or TRBD2 may fit D (5 bases each). The input for sequencing was cultured CD8+ T cells from PBMCs, taken from culture after CMV antigen stimulation. This TCR was sampled from a human donor in good health (CMV status not recorded). Some clones in this sample may be carry-over from other donors' samples. In DNA, the CDR3 is TGTGCCAGCAGCTCCTCCGGGACGGAAGTATACAATGAGCAGTTCTTC. Encoded protein: CASSSSGTEVYNEQFF.